This T cell receptor (beta chain) was sequenced during a study of blood T cell repertoires in COVID-19. Study at large: Spain, Italy and the United States supplied samples that represented acute and convalescent COVID-19.

CDR1 is KGHDR, CDR2 SFDVKD, per germline. The CDR3 totals 14 residues. After removal of 5 bases from V and 4 bases from J, the junction contained 3 bases not matched to a gene. Data came from immunoSEQ multiplex PCR; TCRdb stores just in-frame clones and leaves some out. The sample shows about 83,000 clones, about 88% of them seen only once. This chain links TRBV24-1 with TRBJ2-1, with 8 bases identical to TRBD2. Material: peripheral blood. The TCR was taken from an elderly man with active or convalescent COVID-19. The CDR3 sequence: CATSGGGWYNEQFF. As DNA, the CDR3 is TGTGCCACCAGTGGCGGGGGGTGGTACAATGAGCAGTTCTTC.